The T cell receptor beta chain described here comes from a study of T cell responses to AZD1222 COVID-19 vaccine. Broader study findings: It was only after the peak T cell response that any repertoires were sampled. After two AZD1222 doses, spike-specific TCR breadth and depth rose versus day 0. Only a handful of AZD1222 recipients were seropositive at baseline. A mostly white British donor set with more females was recruited, and clonal diversity was possibly underestimated.

Repertoires were generated with immunoSEQ multiplex PCR, while TCRdb's copy carries only in-frame clones and drops some. The table has more than 95,000 clones, roughly 90% seen once. For this clone: The antigen is not known.

The CDR3 loop spans 16 amino acids. Germline CDR1 SGHNT, CDR2 YYREEE (reference sequence). The V and J ends lost 3 bases and 3 bases, in that order; junction bases with no gene match: 12. The sequence came from an adult in good health. The sequenced sample was peripheral blood, obtained on day 0 of AZD1222 vaccination. The chain joins TRBV5-4 to TRBJ2-7; 7 nucleotides align to TRBD1. CDR3 loop: CASSSSGGQVLYEQYF. DNA for the CDR3: TGTGCCAGCAGCTCGTCCGGTGGACAGGTCCTCTACGAGCAGTACTTC.